What follows describes a single TCR beta chain. These data belong to a study of spatial heterogeneity in lung cancer. TCRdb called the 5' RACE reads again in MiXCR, with one record for every CDR3 protein. The sample includes roughly 79,000 distinct CDR3 sequences, around 12% of them seen just once. Regarding time point: sample taken at primary tumor resection. From tumor, nontumor lung or frozen PBMC, whole RNA was taken unsorted for sequencing. V dropped 0 bases and J dropped 4 bases, with 5 bases sitting between them. The germline gives CDR1 LGHNA, CDR2 YNFKEQ. The CDR3 has 13 residues. Sample: PBMCs, taken at surgery. The chain employs TRBV4-2 and TRBJ2-3; D is unresolved. The clonotype was recovered from a male donor with early-stage non-small cell lung cancer. CDR3 coding DNA: TGTGCCAGCAGCCAAGACGACGCAGATACGCAGTATTTT. Translation gives CASSQDDADTQYF.